The 26 T cell receptor beta chains listed next were all sequenced from one sample in a study of T cell clonality in common variable immunodeficiency. General observations from the study: Reportedly, TCR beta sequences from common variable immunodeficiency showed fewer deletions and N-nucleotide insertions.

No antigen has been identified for these receptors. Profiled with immunoSEQ multiplex PCR; TCRdb holds only in-frame clones, not every one. Listed for the sample are around 30,000 clones, none seen a single time. Sequenced material: peripheral blood mononuclear cells. Source of these receptors: a human donor with common variable immunodeficiency.

There are many counts of this clone. Read sequence stops 3 residues before the CDR3 end, and the germline J gene provides the missing end. The chain joins TRBV18 to TRBJ1-2; 10 bases are shared with TRBD1. CDR3 length: 15 amino acids. Per the germline V gene, CDR1 is KGHSH and CDR2 is LQKENI. The trim removed 2 bases at V and 4 bases at J, leaving 4 bases unmatched. CDR3 in amino acids: CASSPSDRGRYGYTF. The DNA read from the CDR3 is TGTGCCAGCTCACCAAGTGACAGGGGGCGCTATGGC.

In its sample, this clone was seen a few times. The read falls 3 residues short of the CDR3 end, and the missing part is taken from the germline J gene. This chain connects TRBV11-2 to TRBJ2-1; 7 nucleotides agree with TRBD1. There are 13 residues in the CDR3. The J segment lost 5 bases and the V segment lost 5 bases, leaving 3 bases of the junction unmatched. Germline V gene data show CDR1 as SGHAT and CDR2 as FQNNGV. Partial CDR3 DNA: TGTGCCAGCAGCCTGGACAGGAACAATGAG. As protein: CASSLDRNNE. The whole CDR3 region reads CASSLDRNNEQFF.

Within the sample, this clone is medium-sized (0.01 to 0.1%). The read terminates 3 residues ahead of where the CDR3 ends, so the germline J gene completes it. The chain recombines TRBV7-9 with TRBJ2-1, with 9 bases fitting TRBD2. Per the germline V gene, CDR1 is SEHNR and CDR2 is FQNEAQ (reference sequence). The ends lost 7 bases at V and 5 bases at J; junction bases unmatched: 6. The CDR3 totals 14 residues. CDR3 amino acids: CASKELAGNNEQFF. The sequenced CDR3 bases are TGTGCCAGCAAAGAGCTAGCGGGGAACAATGAG. Using reference TRBV7-9 and TRBJ2-1 for the parts outside the CDR3, the full variable domain is DTGVSQNPRHKITKRGQNVTFRCDPISEHNRLYWYRQTLGQGPEFLTYFQNEAQLEKSRLLSDRFSAERPKGSFSTLEIQRTEQGDSAMYLCASKELAGNNEQFFGPGTRLTVL.

This clone was seen a handful of times. The CDR3 extends 3 residues past the end of the read, so its final part is completed from the germline J gene. The V and J genes are TRBV5-1 and TRBJ1-6; TRBD1 matches at 8 bases. The CDR3 spans 16 residues. The J segment lost 9 bases and the V segment lost 0 bases, leaving 8 bases of the junction unmatched. CDR1 is SGHRS, CDR2 YFSETQ, per germline. This CDR3 reads CASSLEDRVLGSPLHF. Partial CDR3 DNA: TGCGCCAGCAGCTTGGAGGACAGGGTTTTAGGTTCACCC.

Concerning this clone itself: The CDR3 end is not reached by the read, which stops 3 residues before it; the germline J gene fills it in. The J gene is TRBJ1-6, the V gene TRBV19; TRBD1 might be the D (5 bases). The V gene's germline CDR1 is LNHDA and CDR2 SQIVND (reference sequence). The CDR3 extends over 12 amino acids. V was trimmed by 9 bases and J by 10 bases, leaving 13 bases between them. This CDR3 is CASHGRGSPLHF. The CDR3 DNA, read in part, is TGTGCCAGCCATGGAAGGGGCTCACCC.

With respect to this clone: Coverage ceases 3 residues before the CDR3 finishes, and the germline J gene fills in the end. The gene calls are TRBV19 and TRBJ2-7; maybe TRBD2 (5 bases). This CDR3 is built from 15 residues. Germline V CDR1 and CDR2: LNHDA, SQIVND (reference sequence). Trimming removed 2 bases from V and 0 bases from J, with 11 bases in between. CDR3 bases read: TGTGCCAGTAGTATAACCGGGGAAAGCTCCTACGAG. It specifies CASSITGESSYE. The full CDR3 reads CASSITGESSYEQYF.

This clone appeared many times. The CDR3 end is not reached by the read, which stops 3 residues before it; the germline J gene fills it in. V gene TRBV7-3 combines with J gene TRBJ2-1; 7 nucleotides line up with TRBD2. Germline values: CDR1 SGHTA, CDR2 FQGTGA. Trimming at V came to 4 bases and at J to 5 bases, leaving 5 bases not matched to a gene. The CDR3 loop spans 14 amino acids. CDR3 region: CASSSSGVNNEQFF. CDR3 DNA (partial): TGTGCCAGCAGCTCAAGCGGGGTCAACAATGAG.

Of note for this clone: Read sequence stops 3 residues before the CDR3 end, and the germline J gene provides the missing end. The chain combines TRBV5-1 with TRBJ1-1; D uncertain. V was cut by 0 bases and J by 1 base, with 4 bases left in between. CDR3 length: 13 amino acids. Germline V gives CDR1 SGHRS, CDR2 YFSETQ. The CDR3 is CASSLDTNTEAFF. CDR3 bases read: TGCGCCAGCAGCTTGGACACGAACACTGAA.

This clone was seen at least ten times. The read ends 3 residues early relative to the CDR3; the germline J gene fills the gap. The chain has TRBV18 and TRBJ2-1; possibly TRBD2 for D (5 bases). Germline V gene lookup returns CDR1 KGHSH and CDR2 LQKENI. The CDR3 consists of 16 residues. Trimming took off 0 bases at V and 1 base at J, with 10 bases between the two ends. The DNA read from the CDR3 is TGTGCCAGCTCACCACCGATGGCGGGTTCCTACAATGAG. Translation: CASSPPMAGSYNE. The full CDR3 protein is CASSPPMAGSYNEQFF. Using reference TRBV18 and TRBJ2-1 for the parts outside the CDR3, the full variable domain is NAGVMQNPRHLVRRRGQEARLRCSPMKGHSHVYWYRQLPEEGLKFMVYLQKENIIDESGMPKERFSAEFPKEGPSILRIQQVVRGDSAAYFCASSPPMAGSYNEQFFGPGTRLTVL.

The table lists this clone with a few counts. The read terminates 3 residues before the CDR3 end, so the remaining end is supplied by the germline J gene. The rearrangement joins TRBV7-3 to TRBJ2-2, with D possibly being TRBD1 (8 bases). Germline CDR1 SGHTA, CDR2 FQGTGA. Trimming took off 5 bases at V and 4 bases at J, with 17 bases between the two ends. This CDR3 is 16 amino acids long. The CDR3 is CASSQGAGALTGELFF. The part of the CDR3 DNA that was read is TGTGCCAGCAGCCAGGGGGCGGGGGCCCTCACCGGGGAG.

Details on this clone: The DNA ends 3 residues before the CDR3 does, and the rest of the CDR3 is filled in from the germline J gene. The chain is built from TRBV10-2 and TRBJ2-7, with D possibly TRBD2 on 6 matching bases. Trimming removed 6 bases from V and 4 bases from J, with 13 bases in between. CDR3 size: 13 residues. Germline CDR1 reads WSHSY; CDR2 reads SAAADI. The CDR3 DNA, read in part, is TGCGCCAGCAGCCGGGGGTGGGGGTACGAG. Amino acids: CASSRGWGYE. The complete CDR3 protein is CASSRGWGYEQYF.

A remark on this clone: The sequence runs out 3 residues before the end of the CDR3; the remainder is reconstructed from the germline J gene. The chain carries TRBV18 and TRBJ2-7; 8 bases are shared with TRBD1. The CDR3 sequence is 21 residues long. V dropped 0 bases and J dropped 5; count of bases not matched to a gene: 24. Germline CDR1 and CDR2: KGHSH and LQKENI. The CDR3 DNA, read in part, is TGTGCCAGCTCACCACCTAATTCGCGAACAGGGGGGAGTATGGGGAAGAACGAG. Amino acids: CASSPPNSRTGGSMGKNE. The whole CDR3 sequence is CASSPPNSRTGGSMGKNEQYF.

A few counts support this clone. With the read ending 3 residues before the CDR3 end, the germline J gene is used to fill in that end. The genes are TRBV5-6 and TRBJ2-5; 9 bases agree with TRBD1. Germline V gives CDR1 SGHDT, CDR2 YYEEEE. With 0 bases clipped from V and 5 bases from J, the junction kept 5 bases outside the gene matches. The length of the CDR3 is 15 residues. The DNA read from the CDR3 is TGTGCCAGCAGCTTGGGGGACAGGGTATGGGAGACC. This codes for CASSLGDRVWET. In full, the CDR3 reads CASSLGDRVWETQYF.

This clone showed up many times. The read terminates 3 residues before the CDR3 end, so the remaining end is supplied by the germline J gene. The chain recombines TRBV3-1 (or the pseudogene TRBV3-2) with TRBJ2-7; 9 bases match TRBD2. V lost 0 bases to trimming and J lost 6 bases; unmatched junction nucleotides: 6. Germline V CDR1 and CDR2: LGHDT, YNNKEL (reference sequence). The CDR3 is 15 residues long. CDR3 DNA, as far as it was read: TGTGCCAGCAGCCAAGAAGGGCTAGCGGGGACCGAG. Translating gives CASSQEGLAGTE. The full CDR3 reads CASSQEGLAGTEQYF.

This clone was found a few times. The read finishes 3 residues shy of the CDR3 end, and the germline J gene is used to complete it. The rearrangement uses TRBV7-2 and TRBJ2-3; D gene unclear. The CDR3 length is 15 residues. Per germline, CDR1 SGHTA and CDR2 FQGNSA. Trimming left V 4 bases short and J 6 bases short, with 17 bases between. CDR3 bases read: TGTGCCAGCAGCTCTACTCCCGCTAGGCAGGATACG. Protein sequence: CASSSTPARQDT. The full CDR3 is CASSSTPARQDTQYF.

In the case of this clone: The CDR3 end is not reached by the read, which stops 3 residues before it; the germline J gene fills it in. This chain links TRBV7-2 with TRBJ2-7; maybe TRBD1 (5 bases). From germline, CDR1 is SGHTA and CDR2 FQGNSA. The CDR3 length is 15 residues. The ends were cut back, 6 bases at V and 6 bases at J, with 21 bases in the middle. The CDR3: CASRLRAETVGEQYF. The CDR3 bases that were read are TGTGCCAGCAGACTAAGGGCCGAGACAGTCGGCGAG. The whole variable domain, filled in from reference TRBV7-2 and TRBJ2-7, reads GAGVSQSPSNKVTEKGKDVELRCDPISGHTALYWYRQSLGQGLEFLIYFQGNSAPDKSGLPSDRFSAERTGGSVSTLTIQRTQQEDSAVYLCASRLRAETVGEQYFGPGTRLTVT.

In its sample, this clone was seen many times. From the germline J gene comes the end of the CDR3, since the read stops 3 residues before it. This rearrangement joins TRBV19 to TRBJ1-2; the match to TRBD1 covers 8 bases. Germline values: CDR1 LNHDA, CDR2 SQIVND (reference sequence). The CDR3 contains 15 residues. V shed 6 bases, J shed 2 bases, and the junction held 8 bases outside the gene matches. CDR3 DNA (partial): TGTGCCAGTAGCCGAAGGACAGGGAAGAACTATGGC. Translating it yields CASSRRTGKNYG. The full CDR3 reads CASSRRTGKNYGYTF.

In this sample, this clone turned up many times. The sequenced fragment ends 3 residues before the CDR3 boundary, so the rest is inferred from the germline J gene. V is TRBV19 and J is TRBJ1-4; 9 bases agree with TRBD1. Trimming cost V 5 bases and J 7 bases; bases outside gene matches: 8. Germline V gene data show CDR1 as LNHDA and CDR2 as SQIVND (reference sequence). The CDR3 contains 15 residues. The part of the CDR3 DNA that was read is TGTGCCAGTAGTCCAAGGGGACAGGGAGGTGAAAAA. Residues: CASSPRGQGGEK. The whole CDR3 protein reads CASSPRGQGGEKLFF.

In regard to this clone: The read falls 3 residues short of the CDR3 end, and the missing part is taken from the germline J gene. This chain joins TRBV29-1 and TRBJ1-6; 7 bases are shared with TRBD1. In germline, CDR1 is SQVTM, CDR2 ANQGSEA. With 4 bases clipped from V and 10 bases from J, the junction kept 7 bases outside the gene matches. The CDR3 is made up of 13 amino acids. The CDR3 protein is CSVADRRGSPLHF. The CDR3 bases that were read are TGCAGCGTTGCGGACAGGCGGGGCTCACCC.

The table lists this clone with many counts. The CDR3 goes on 3 residues after the read ends, and that part is filled in from the germline J gene. The V call is TRBV29-1, the J call TRBJ2-1; a possible D gene is TRBD1 (6 bases). Trimming removed 5 bases at V and 0 bases at J, with 20 bases between. In germline, CDR1 is SQVTM, CDR2 ANQGSEA. This CDR3 spans 17 amino acids. The CDR3 DNA, read in part, is TGCAGCGTTCCAAAGGATGGACAGCTAAGCTCCTACAATGAG. Translated, it gives CSVPKDGQLSSYNE. The CDR3 reads in full as CSVPKDGQLSSYNEQFF.

With regard to this clone: The CDR3 is cut off 3 residues early in the read; its end comes from the germline J gene. J is TRBJ2-2 and V is TRBV19, with 9 bases fitting TRBD1. V trimming: 4 bases; J trimming: 7 bases; junction bases outside the gene matches: 10. Germline V gene sequence: CDR1 LNHDA, CDR2 SQIVND (reference sequence). This CDR3 has 16 amino acids. CDR3 DNA, as far as it was read: TGTGCCAGTAGTACCGGACAGGGGATGGACGGCGGGGAG. It translates to CASSTGQGMDGGE. From start to end, the CDR3 is CASSTGQGMDGGELFF.

There are a few counts of this clone. The missing CDR3 end, 3 residues past where the read stops, is filled in from the germline J gene. The chain uses TRBV30 and TRBJ2-5; 13 nucleotides align to TRBD2. From germline, CDR1 is GTSNPN and CDR2 SVGIG (reference sequence). With 7 bases clipped from V and 4 bases from J, the junction kept 3 bases outside the gene matches. This CDR3 is 13 amino acids long. Partial CDR3 DNA: TGTGCCTTTCGACTAGCGGGGGGAGAGACC. Amino acid sequence: CAFRLAGGET. In full, the CDR3 reads CAFRLAGGETQYF.

This clone showed up just a few times. The read falls 3 residues short of the CDR3 end, and the missing part is taken from the germline J gene. J is TRBJ2-7 and V is TRBV6-2 or TRBV6-3, with D perhaps TRBD1 (6 bases). Germline V gene sequence: CDR1 MNHEY, CDR2 SVGEGT. The CDR3 is 15 amino acids. The germline V and J ends were trimmed by 8 bases and 2 bases, with 19 bases remaining between them. The CDR3 bases that were read are TGTGCCAGCGCAGGTACCTTGGCAGGGGCCTACGAG. Amino acid sequence: CASAGTLAGAYE. The full-length CDR3 reads as CASAGTLAGAYEQYF.

This clone was seen more than once but under ten times. The read terminates 3 residues ahead of where the CDR3 ends, so the germline J gene completes it. This chain uses TRBV29-1 with TRBJ2-1; 9 bases match TRBD2. Per the germline V gene, CDR1 is SQVTM and CDR2 is ANQGSEA. CDR3 size: 16 residues. J gave up 5 bases and V 3 bases, and 11 bases lay outside the gene matches. The CDR3: CSVDGLSGGPNNEQFF. The DNA read from the CDR3 is TGCAGCGTTGACGGCCTTAGCGGGGGCCCCAACAATGAG.

This clone was detected a few times. The read gets to within 3 residues of the CDR3 end, and the germline J gene fills in the rest. The chain links TRBV7-1 to TRBJ2-1; 13 bases map to TRBD2. TRBV7-1 has ORF status, its function being uncertain. The CDR3 is 20 residues long. The junction had 17 bases not matched to a gene; V was cut back by 3 bases and J by 6 bases. This chain's CDR3 is CASSSPIGTSGVIRGNEQFF. The sequenced part of the CDR3 DNA is TGTGCCAGCAGCTCCCCGATCGGGACTAGCGGGGTTATTAGGGGCAATGAG.

This clone was counted ten times or more. The observed sequence ends 3 residues before the CDR3 terminus, with the missing tail filled in from the germline J gene. J is TRBJ2-2 and V is TRBV5-1; 7 nucleotides match TRBD1. Germline CDR1 and CDR2: SGHRS and YFSETQ. The CDR3 loop spans 14 amino acids. V was clipped by 6 bases and J by 4 bases; unmatched bases: 6. The CDR3 sequence is CASKIAGGTGELFF. CDR3 DNA (partial): TGCGCCAGCAAGATTGCAGGGGGCACCGGGGAG.